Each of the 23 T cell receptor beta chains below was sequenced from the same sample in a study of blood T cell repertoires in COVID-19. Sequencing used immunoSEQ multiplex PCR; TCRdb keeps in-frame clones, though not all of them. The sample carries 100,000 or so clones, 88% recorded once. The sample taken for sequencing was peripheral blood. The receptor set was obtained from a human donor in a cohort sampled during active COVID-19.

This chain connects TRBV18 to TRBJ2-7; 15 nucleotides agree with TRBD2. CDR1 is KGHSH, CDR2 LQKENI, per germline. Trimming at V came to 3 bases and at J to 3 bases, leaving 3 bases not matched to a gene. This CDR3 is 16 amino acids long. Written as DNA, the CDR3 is TGTGCCAGCTCACCTGGACTAGCGGGAGGGTTCTACGAGCAGTACTTC. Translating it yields CASSPGLAGGFYEQYF.

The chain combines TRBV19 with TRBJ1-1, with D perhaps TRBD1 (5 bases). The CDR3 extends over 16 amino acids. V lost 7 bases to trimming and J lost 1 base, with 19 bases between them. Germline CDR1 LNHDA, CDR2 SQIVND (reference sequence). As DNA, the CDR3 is TGTGCCAGTACCCCGACCCCGGGGCGGGGGAACACTGAAGCTTTCTTT. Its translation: CASTPTPGRGNTEAFF.

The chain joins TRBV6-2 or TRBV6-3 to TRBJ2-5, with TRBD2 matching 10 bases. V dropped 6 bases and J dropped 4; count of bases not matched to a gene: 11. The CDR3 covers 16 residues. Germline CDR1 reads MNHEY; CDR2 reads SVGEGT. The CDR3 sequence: CASSPARVAGGETQYF. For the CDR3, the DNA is TGTGCCAGCAGCCCTGCCAGGGTAGCGGGAGGAGAGACCCAGTACTTC.

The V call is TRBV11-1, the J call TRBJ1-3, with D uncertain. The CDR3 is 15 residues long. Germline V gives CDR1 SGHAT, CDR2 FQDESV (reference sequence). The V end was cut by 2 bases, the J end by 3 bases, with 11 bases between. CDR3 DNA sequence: TGTGCCAGCAGCTTAAGATTCAACAGTGGAAACACCATATATTTT. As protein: CASSLRFNSGNTIYF.

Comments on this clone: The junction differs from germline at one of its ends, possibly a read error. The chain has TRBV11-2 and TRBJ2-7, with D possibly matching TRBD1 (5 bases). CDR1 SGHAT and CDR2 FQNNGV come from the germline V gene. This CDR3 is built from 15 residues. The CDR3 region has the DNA TGTACCAGCAGCTTAGATGACCAGGGCTCCTACGAGCAGTACTTC. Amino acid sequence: CTSSLDDQGSYEQYF.

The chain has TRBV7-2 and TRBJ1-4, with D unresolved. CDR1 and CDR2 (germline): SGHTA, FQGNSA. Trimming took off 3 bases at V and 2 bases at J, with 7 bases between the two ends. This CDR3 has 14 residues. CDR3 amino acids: CASSLRGTNEKLFF. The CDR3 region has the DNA TGTGCCAGCAGCTTGAGAGGGACTAATGAAAAACTGTTTTTT.

The CDR3 is CASSFRGYNEQFF. CDR3 DNA sequence: TGCGCCAGCAGCTTCAGGGGTTACAATGAGCAGTTCTTC. The chain is built from TRBV5-1 and TRBJ2-1, with D tentatively TRBD1 (6 bases). CDR1 and CDR2 from the germline V gene are SGHRS and YFSETQ. CDR3 length equals 13 residues. Trimming removed 2 bases at V and 4 bases at J, with 7 bases between.

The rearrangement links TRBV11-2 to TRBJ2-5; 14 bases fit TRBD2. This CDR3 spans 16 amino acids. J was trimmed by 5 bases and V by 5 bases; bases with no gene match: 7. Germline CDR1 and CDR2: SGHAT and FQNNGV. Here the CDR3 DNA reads TGTGCCAGCAGCCGTGGGGGACTAGCGGGAGTTGAGACCCAGTACTTC. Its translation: CASSRGGLAGVETQYF.

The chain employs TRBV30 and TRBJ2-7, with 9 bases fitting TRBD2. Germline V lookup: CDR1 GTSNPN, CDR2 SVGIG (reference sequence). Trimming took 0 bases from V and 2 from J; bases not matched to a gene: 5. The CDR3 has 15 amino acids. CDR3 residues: CAWSVGGRGAYEQYF. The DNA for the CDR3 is TGTGCCTGGAGTGTGGGCGGGAGGGGGGCCTACGAGCAGTACTTC.

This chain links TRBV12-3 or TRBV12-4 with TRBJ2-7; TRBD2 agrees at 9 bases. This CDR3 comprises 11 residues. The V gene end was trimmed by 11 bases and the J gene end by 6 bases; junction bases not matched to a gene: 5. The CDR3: CAGSAGGEQYF. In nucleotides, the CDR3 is TGTGCCGGGTCAGCGGGAGGCGAGCAGTACTTC.

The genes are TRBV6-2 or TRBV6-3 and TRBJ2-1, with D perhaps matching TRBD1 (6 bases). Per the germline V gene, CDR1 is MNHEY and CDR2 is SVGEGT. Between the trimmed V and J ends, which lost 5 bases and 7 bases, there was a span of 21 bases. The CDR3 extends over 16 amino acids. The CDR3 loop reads CASSAQGPMGTNEQFF. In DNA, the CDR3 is TGTGCCAGCAGTGCCCAGGGGCCCATGGGTACGAATGAGCAGTTCTTC.

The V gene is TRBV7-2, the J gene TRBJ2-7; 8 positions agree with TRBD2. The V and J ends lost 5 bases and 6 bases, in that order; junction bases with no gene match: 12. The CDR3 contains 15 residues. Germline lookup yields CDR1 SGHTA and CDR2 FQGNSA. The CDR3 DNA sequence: TGTGCCAGCAGCCGGGGGGGGGCAGCTGCGGGCGAGCAGTACTTC. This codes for CASSRGGAAAGEQYF.

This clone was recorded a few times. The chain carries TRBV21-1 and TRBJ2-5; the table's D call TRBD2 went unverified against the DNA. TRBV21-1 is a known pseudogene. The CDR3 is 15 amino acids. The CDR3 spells CASSRCGGGKETQYF. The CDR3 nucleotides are TGTGCCAGCAGCAGGTGCGGGGGGGGTAAAGAGACCCAGTACTTC.

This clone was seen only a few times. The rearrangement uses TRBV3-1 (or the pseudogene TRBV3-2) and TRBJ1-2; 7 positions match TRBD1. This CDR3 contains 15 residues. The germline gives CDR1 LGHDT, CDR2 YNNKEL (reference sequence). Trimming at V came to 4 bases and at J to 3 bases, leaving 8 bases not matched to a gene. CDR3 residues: CASSPGTVNYYGYTF. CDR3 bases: TGTGCCAGCAGCCCCGGGACAGTAAATTACTATGGCTACACCTTC.

This CDR3 is CAIRKGDTQYF. CDR3 in DNA: TGTGCCATCAGGAAGGGGGATACGCAGTATTTT. The chain combines TRBV10-3 with TRBJ2-3; possibly TRBD1 for D (5 bases). CDR3 length equals 11 residues. Germline V gene lookup returns CDR1 ENHRY and CDR2 SYGVKD. The V and J ends lost 6 bases and 6 bases respectively, with 7 bases between them.

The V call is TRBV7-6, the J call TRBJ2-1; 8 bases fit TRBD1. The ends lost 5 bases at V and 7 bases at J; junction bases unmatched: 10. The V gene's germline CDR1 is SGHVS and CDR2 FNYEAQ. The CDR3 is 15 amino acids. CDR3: CASSDDRGFYNEQFF. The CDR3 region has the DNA TGTGCCAGCAGCGATGACAGGGGCTTTTATAATGAGCAGTTCTTC.

The CDR3 DNA is TGTGCCAGCAGCCCCCTTTTATGGGAGGGCCCCTACGAGCAGTACTTC. It specifies CASSPLLWEGPYEQYF. This chain uses TRBV14 with TRBJ2-7; TRBD2 matches at 7 bases. The CDR3 contains 16 residues. Germline CDR1 SGHDN, CDR2 FVKESK. With 4 bases clipped from V and 2 bases from J, the junction kept 11 bases outside the gene matches.

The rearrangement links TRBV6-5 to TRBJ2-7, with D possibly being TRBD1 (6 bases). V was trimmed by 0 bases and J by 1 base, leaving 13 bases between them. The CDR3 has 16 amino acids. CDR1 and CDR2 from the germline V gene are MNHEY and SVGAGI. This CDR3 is CASSYSGGRRSYEQYF. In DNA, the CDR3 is TGTGCCAGCAGTTACTCTGGGGGCAGAAGATCCTACGAGCAGTACTTC.

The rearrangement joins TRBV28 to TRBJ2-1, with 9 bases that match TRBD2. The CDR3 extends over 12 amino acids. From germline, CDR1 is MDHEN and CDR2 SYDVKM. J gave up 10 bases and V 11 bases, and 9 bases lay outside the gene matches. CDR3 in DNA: TGTGCCGCAGTAGGGACTAGCAGCGAGCAGTTCTTC. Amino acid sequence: CAAVGTSSEQFF.

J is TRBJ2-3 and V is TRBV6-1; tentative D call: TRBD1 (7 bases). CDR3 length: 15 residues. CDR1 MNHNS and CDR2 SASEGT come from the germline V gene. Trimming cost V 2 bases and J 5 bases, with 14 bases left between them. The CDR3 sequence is CASSEQEGAGDTQYF. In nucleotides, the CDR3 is TGTGCCAGCAGTGAACAGGAGGGGGCGGGAGATACGCAGTATTTT.

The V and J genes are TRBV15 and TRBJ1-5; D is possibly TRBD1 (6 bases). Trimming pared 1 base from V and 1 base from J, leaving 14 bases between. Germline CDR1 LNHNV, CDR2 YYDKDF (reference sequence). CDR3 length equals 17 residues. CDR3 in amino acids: CATSRVPGQMSNQPQHF. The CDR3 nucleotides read TGTGCCACCAGCAGAGTACCGGGACAAATGAGCAATCAGCCCCAGCATTTT.

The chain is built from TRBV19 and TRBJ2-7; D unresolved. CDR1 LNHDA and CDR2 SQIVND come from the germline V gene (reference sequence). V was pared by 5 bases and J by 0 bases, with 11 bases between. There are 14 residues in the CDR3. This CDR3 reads CASSEAVSSYEQYF. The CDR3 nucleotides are TGTGCCAGTAGTGAGGCGGTGAGCTCCTACGAGCAGTACTTC.

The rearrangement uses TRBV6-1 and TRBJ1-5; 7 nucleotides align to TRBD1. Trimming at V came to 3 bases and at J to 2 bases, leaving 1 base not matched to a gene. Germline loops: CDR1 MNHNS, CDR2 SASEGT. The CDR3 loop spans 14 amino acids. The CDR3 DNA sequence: TGTGCCAGCAGTGACACAGGGGGCAATCAGCCCCAGCATTTT. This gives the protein CASSDTGGNQPQHF.